The 12 T cell receptor beta chains below come from one sample, sequenced in a study of blood T cell repertoires in COVID-19. Libraries were prepared by immunoSEQ multiplex PCR; TCRdb keeps only in-frame clonotypes and omits some of them. The sample carries approximately 98,000 clones, 70% to 90% recorded once. The specimen was peripheral blood. Receptors were obtained from a man between 60 and 75 years old with acute or convalescent COVID-19.

The chain couples TRBV10-3 to TRBJ1-5, with 7 nucleotides matching TRBD1. The CDR3 is 15 residues long. Trimming at V came to 4 bases and at J to 4 bases, leaving 7 bases not matched to a gene. The germline CDR1 and CDR2 sequences are ENHRY and SYGVKD. The CDR3 loop is CAISVDGTANQPQHF. The CDR3 DNA reads TGTGCCATCAGTGTCGACGGGACAGCAAATCAGCCCCAGCATTTT.

V usage is TRBV13 and J usage is TRBJ1-1, with a weak D call TRBD1 (5 bases). Per germline, CDR1 PRHDT and CDR2 FYEKMQ (reference sequence). The CDR3 contains 11 residues. V was shortened by 5 bases and J by 9 bases, with 10 bases between the two germline ends. The CDR3 DNA is TGTGCCAGCAGCGTAGACAGAAAAGCTTTCTTT. Amino acids: CASSVDRKAFF.

The rearrangement links TRBV12-5 to TRBJ1-1, with TRBD1 matching over 7 bases. The CDR3 sequence is 17 residues long. The ends lost 2 bases at V and 3 bases at J; junction bases unmatched: 12. Per the germline V gene, CDR1 is LGHNT and CDR2 is FRNRAP. The CDR3 here is CASGLIRQGPRDTEAFF. In DNA form, the CDR3 reads TGTGCTAGTGGTTTGATCCGACAGGGCCCGAGGGACACTGAAGCTTTCTTT.

This clone was seen many times. The chain recombines TRBV30 with TRBJ2-7; 9 bases are a match to TRBD1. The CDR3 has 13 residues. Germline lookup yields CDR1 GTSNPN and CDR2 SVGIG (reference sequence). V lost 4 bases, J lost 3 bases, and 4 bases stayed unmatched. CDR3 amino acids: CAWNPTGGYEQYF. CDR3 coding DNA: TGTGCCTGGAACCCGACAGGGGGCTACGAGCAGTACTTC.

DNA for the CDR3: TGCGCCAGCAGCCCGGCGGGAGGACGCCAATGGCAGTATTTT. Amino acids: CASSPAGGRQWQYF. The genes are TRBV4-1 and TRBJ2-3; 8 bases map to TRBD2. Germline V gives CDR1 MGHRA, CDR2 YSYEKL. With V trimmed by 4 bases and J by 11 bases, 11 bases remained unmatched. CDR3 length equals 14 residues.

The rearrangement uses TRBV3-1 (or the pseudogene TRBV3-2) and TRBJ2-3; a possible D gene is TRBD1 (5 bases). The CDR3 extends over 13 amino acids. V lost 8 bases and J 0 bases, leaving 9 bases between the germline ends. Germline values: CDR1 LGHDT, CDR2 YNNKEL (reference sequence). The CDR3: CASRRVSTDTQYF. CDR3 nucleotides: TGTGCCAGCCGCAGGGTCAGCACAGATACGCAGTATTTT.

The chain recombines TRBV6-5 with TRBJ1-1, with D tentatively TRBD1 (5 bases). From germline, CDR1 is MNHEY and CDR2 SVGAGI. This CDR3 comprises 14 residues. The V and J ends lost 7 bases and 1 base respectively, with 13 bases between them. The CDR3 reads CASTTLGQNTEAFF. CDR3 coding DNA: TGTGCCAGCACCACCTTGGGGCAGAACACTGAAGCTTTCTTT.

V gene TRBV5-4 combines with J gene TRBJ2-3; 9 bases map to TRBD1. This CDR3 spans 17 amino acids. V was pared by 2 bases and J by 4 bases, with 11 bases of the junction left unmatched. From germline, CDR1 is SGHNT and CDR2 YYREEE (reference sequence). The CDR3: CASSFPLGGTGPDTQYF. The CDR3 DNA reads as TGTGCCAGCAGCTTCCCCCTGGGCGGGACAGGGCCAGATACGCAGTATTTT.

By its share, this clone is medium-sized. Other DNA sequences in the sample encode the same CDR3. This chain connects TRBV6-5 to TRBJ1-3, with D unclear. This CDR3 is 14 amino acids long. CDR1 and CDR2 (germline): MNHEY, SVGAGI. V gave up 2 bases and J gave up 2 bases, with 7 bases separating them. In DNA form, the CDR3 reads TGTGCCAGCAGTTACCTGGCAGCTGGAAACACCATATATTTT. Translated, it gives CASSYLAAGNTIYF.

Only a few counts were recorded for this clone. This sequence joins TRBV25-1 and TRBJ1-3; tentative D call: TRBD1 (5 bases). With 0 bases removed from V and 8 bases from J, the gap between germline ends came to 11 bases. Germline CDR1 is MGHDK and CDR2 is SYGVNS. The CDR3 spans 14 residues. This chain's CDR3 is CASSEYGVGHTIYF. In DNA form, the CDR3 reads TGTGCCAGCAGTGAATATGGGGTGGGGCACACCATATATTTT.

The V gene is TRBV2, the J gene TRBJ2-1; TRBD2 might be the D (5 bases). This CDR3 contains 17 residues. V lost 5 bases to trimming and J lost 6 bases, with 23 bases between them. In germline, CDR1 is SNHLY, CDR2 FYNNEI. The CDR3 sequence: CASSTGSGMAKFNEQFF. The CDR3 DNA follows: TGTGCCAGCAGTACGGGCTCCGGGATGGCAAAGTTCAATGAGCAGTTCTTC.

The chain carries TRBV30 and TRBJ2-1; D is perhaps TRBD1 (5 bases). The germline gives CDR1 GTSNPN, CDR2 SVGIG (reference sequence). There are 14 residues in the CDR3. Here the CDR3 DNA reads TGTGCTGGGGCCGGGCACGTTTTCACCAATGAGCAGTTCTTC. Amino acids: CAGAGHVFTNEQFF.